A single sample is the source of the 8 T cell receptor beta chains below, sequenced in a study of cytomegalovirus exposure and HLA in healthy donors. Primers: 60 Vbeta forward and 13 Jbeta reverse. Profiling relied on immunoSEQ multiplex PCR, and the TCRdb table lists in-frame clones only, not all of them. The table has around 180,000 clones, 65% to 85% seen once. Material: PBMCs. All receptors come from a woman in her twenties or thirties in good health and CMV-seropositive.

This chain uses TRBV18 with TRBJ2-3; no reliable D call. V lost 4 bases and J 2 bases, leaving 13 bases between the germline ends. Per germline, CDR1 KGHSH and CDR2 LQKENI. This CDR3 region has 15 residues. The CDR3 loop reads CASSRLDGYTDTQYF. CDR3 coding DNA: TGTGCCAGCTCACGATTAGACGGGTACACAGATACGCAGTATTTT. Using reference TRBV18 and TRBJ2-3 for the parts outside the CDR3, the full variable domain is NAGVMQNPRHLVRRRGQEARLRCSPMKGHSHVYWYRQLPEEGLKFMVYLQKENIIDESGMPKERFSAEFPKEGPSILRIQQVVRGDSAAYFCASSRLDGYTDTQYFGPGTRLTVL.

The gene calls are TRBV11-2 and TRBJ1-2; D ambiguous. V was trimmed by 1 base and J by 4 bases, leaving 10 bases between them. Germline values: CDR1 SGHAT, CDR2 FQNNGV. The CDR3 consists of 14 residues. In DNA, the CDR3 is TGTGCCAGCAGCTTAGGGCCGCAGGTCTATGGCTACACCTTC. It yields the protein CASSLGPQVYGYTF.

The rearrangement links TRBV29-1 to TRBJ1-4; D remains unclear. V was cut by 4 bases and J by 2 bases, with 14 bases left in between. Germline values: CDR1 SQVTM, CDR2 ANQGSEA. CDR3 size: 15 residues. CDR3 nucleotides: TGCAGCGTTGGGAGTCATGGTGCGACTAATGAAAAACTGTTTTTT. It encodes CSVGSHGATNEKLFF.

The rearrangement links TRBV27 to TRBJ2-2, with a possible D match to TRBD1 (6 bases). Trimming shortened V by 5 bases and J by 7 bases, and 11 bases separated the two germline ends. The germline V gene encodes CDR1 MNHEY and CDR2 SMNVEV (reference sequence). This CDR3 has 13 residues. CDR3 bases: TGTGCCAGCAGTCAACAGGGATACGGGGAGCTGTTTTTT. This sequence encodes CASSQQGYGELFF.

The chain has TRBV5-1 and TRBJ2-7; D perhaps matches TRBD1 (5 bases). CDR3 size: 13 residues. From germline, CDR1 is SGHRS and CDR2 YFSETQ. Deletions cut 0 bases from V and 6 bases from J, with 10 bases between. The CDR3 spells CASSLGQGVEQYF. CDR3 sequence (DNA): TGCGCCAGCAGCTTGGGGCAGGGTGTCGAGCAGTACTTC.

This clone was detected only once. The CDR3 DNA sequence: TGTGCCAGCAGTGCCTTCGGGGGAGAGACCCAGTACTTC. Translated, it gives CASSAFGGETQYF. The chain has TRBV28 and TRBJ2-5; D is possibly TRBD2 (6 bases). Germline assignment: CDR1 MDHEN and CDR2 SYDVKM. This CDR3 has 13 residues. Deletions cut 5 bases from V and 4 bases from J, with 11 bases between.

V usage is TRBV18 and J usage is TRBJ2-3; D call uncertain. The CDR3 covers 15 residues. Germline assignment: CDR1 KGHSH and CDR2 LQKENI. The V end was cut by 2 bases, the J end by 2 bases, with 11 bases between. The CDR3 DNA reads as TGTGCCAGCTCACCAGGGCCCCCTTACACAGATACGCAGTATTTT. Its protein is CASSPGPPYTDTQYF.

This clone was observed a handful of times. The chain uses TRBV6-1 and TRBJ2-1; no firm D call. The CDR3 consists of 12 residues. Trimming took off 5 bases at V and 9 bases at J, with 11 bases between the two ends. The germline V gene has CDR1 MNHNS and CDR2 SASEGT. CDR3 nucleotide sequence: TGTGCCAGCAGTTCCCTCGGAGTTGAGCAGTTCTTC. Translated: CASSSLGVEQFF.